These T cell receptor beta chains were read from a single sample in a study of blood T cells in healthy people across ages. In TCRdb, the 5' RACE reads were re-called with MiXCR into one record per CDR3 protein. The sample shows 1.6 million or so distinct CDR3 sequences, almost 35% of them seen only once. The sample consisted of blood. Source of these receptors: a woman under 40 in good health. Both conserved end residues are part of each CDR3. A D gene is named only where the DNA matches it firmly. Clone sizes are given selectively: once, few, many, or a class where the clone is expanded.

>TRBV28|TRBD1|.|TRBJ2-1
TGTGCCAGCAGTTTATGGCCCGGACAGGGGGAGGGCAATGAGCAGTTCTTC
CASSLWPGQGEGNEQFF
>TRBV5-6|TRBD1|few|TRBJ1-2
TGTGCCAGCAGCCGCCGGGACAGGGGGTCATCCATCTATGGCTACACCTTC
CASSRRDRGSSIYGYTF
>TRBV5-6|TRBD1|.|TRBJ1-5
TGTGCCAGCAGTTTCCGGGACAGGGGGTCGGAGCCCCAGCATTTT
CASSFRDRGSEPQHF
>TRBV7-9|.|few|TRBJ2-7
TGTGCCAGCAGCGCCCCTATCGGTAGGCCCTACGAGCAGTACTTC
CASSAPIGRPYEQYF
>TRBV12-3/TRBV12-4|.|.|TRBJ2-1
TGTGCCAGCATGGATTTCGCCTACAATGAGCAGTTCTTC
CASMDFAYNEQFF
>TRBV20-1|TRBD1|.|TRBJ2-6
TGCAGTGCTAGACCTAACAGGGGAACTGGGGCCGACGTCCTGACTTTC
CSARPNRGTGADVLTF
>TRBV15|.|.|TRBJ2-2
TGTGCCACCAGCACACAGGGTTGGCCTCCCGACACCGGGGAGCTGTTTTTT
CATSTQGWPPDTGELFF
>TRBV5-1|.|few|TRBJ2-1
TGTGCCTCTAGCTGGATAACTACGGACAATGAGCAGTTCTTC
CASSWITTDNEQFF
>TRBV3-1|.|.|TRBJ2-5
TGTGCCAGCAGCCAAGTCGAGTTGGGTACAGGAGAGACCCAGTACTTC
CASSQVELGTGETQYF
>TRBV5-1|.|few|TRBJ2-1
TGCGCCAGCAGCTTGTATCCCAATGAGCAGTTCTTC
CASSLYPNEQFF
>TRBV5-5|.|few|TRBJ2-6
TGTGCCAGCAGCCCAAATAGGGCAGGGGAGTTGCTGGCTGGGGCCAACGTCCTGACTTTC
CASSPNRAGELLAGANVLTF
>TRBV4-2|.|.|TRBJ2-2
TGTGCCAGCAGCCAAGATGGGACGCCGGCTATTTTTGGCACCGGGGAGCTGTTTTTT
CASSQDGTPAIFGTGELFF
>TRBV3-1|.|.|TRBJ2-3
TGTGCCAGCAGCCAAGAAGAGAGGGGGTCAGATACGCAGTATTTT
CASSQEERGSDTQYF
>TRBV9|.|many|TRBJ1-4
TGTGCCAGCAGCGTAATTGAAGGAGGTAGCGAAAAACTGTTTTTT
CASSVIEGGSEKLFF
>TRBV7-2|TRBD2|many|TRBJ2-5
TGTGCCAGCAGCTATGGACTAGCGGGGGGGCATGAGACCCAGTACTTC
CASSYGLAGGHETQYF
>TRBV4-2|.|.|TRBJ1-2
TGTGCCAGCAGTTCACAGGGTAGAGACTACACCTTC
CASSSQGRDYTF
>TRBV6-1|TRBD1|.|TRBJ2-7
TGTGCCAGCAAGATAGCAGGGGGCCCCGAGCAGTACTTC
CASKIAGGPEQYF
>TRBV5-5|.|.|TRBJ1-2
TGTGCCAGCAGCCCCTCGGACAGTGTCGGCTTTGGCTACACCTTC
CASSPSDSVGFGYTF
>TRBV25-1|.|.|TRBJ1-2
TGTGCCAGTAATAGGGACGGAAACTATGGCTACACCTTC
CASNRDGNYGYTF
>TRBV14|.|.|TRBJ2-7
TGTGCCAGCAGCCAAGATTTAGCCTTCTCCTACGAGCAGTACTTC
CASSQDLAFSYEQYF
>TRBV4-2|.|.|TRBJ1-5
TGTGCCAGCAGCCAAGATATTTCCGGGTTTAGCAATCAGCCCCAGCATTTT
CASSQDISGFSNQPQHF
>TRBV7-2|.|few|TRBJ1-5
TGTGCCAGCAGCAACACGGGGCAGGGCACTCAGCCCCAGCATTTT
CASSNTGQGTQPQHF
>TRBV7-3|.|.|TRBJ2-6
TGTGCCAGCAGCTTCCCTGGGTCCTCGGGCGGGGCCAACGTCCTGACTTTC
CASSFPGSSGGANVLTF
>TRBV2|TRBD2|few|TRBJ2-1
TGTGCCAGCAGTGTTGAGCGGGAGTCCTACAATGAGCAGTTCTTC
CASSVERESYNEQFF
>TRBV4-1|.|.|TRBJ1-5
TGCGCCAGCAGCCAGCGGACGGGGAGCAATCAGCCCCAGCATTTT
CASSQRTGSNQPQHF
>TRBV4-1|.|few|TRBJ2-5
TGCGCCAGCAGCCAACACACCAAAGAGGGGACCCAGTACTTC
CASSQHTKEGTQYF